The text below deals with one TCR beta chain. Original processing notes: How many nucleated cells were present was estimated from reference gene primer amplification. The data were produced by immunoSEQ multiplex PCR, yet TCRdb's version contains in-frame clones alone and is incomplete. V and J calls and clone size come straight from that table; D and trimming were deduced from the DNA. The sample lists 200,000 to 250,000 clones, about 87% occurring once. The CDR3 is 13 residues long. J was trimmed by 3 bases and V by 6 bases; bases with no gene match: 4. The germline V gene has CDR1 MNHEY and CDR2 SVGAGI. This sample was taken from a study of blood T cell repertoires in COVID-19. Study overall: Samples came from the United States, Italy and Spain, spanning acute and convalescent COVID-19.

Participants spanned ages roughly 18 to 90 years and resided in fewer than 30 US areas. Participant-given clinical history determined each cohort assignment. V is TRBV6-5 and J is TRBJ2-7; 8 bases align to TRBD2. The material sequenced was PBMCs or T cells enriched from blood (not recorded which). The sequence was obtained from a woman aged 25 to 39 who had recovered from COVID-19. The CDR3 DNA is TGTGCCAGCAGCCGAAGCGGGGGCTACGAGCAGTACTTC. This codes for CASSRSGGYEQYF.